The rows below give T cell receptor beta chains drawn from one sample of a study of T cell repertoires in cytomegalovirus infection. TCRdb independently ran MiXCR on the reads; one entry per CDR3 protein. The repertoire includes about 570,000 distinct CDR3 sequences, approximately 40% of them detected once, and about half sits in the top ten. These receptors have no identified antigens. Specimen: cultured PBMCs, collected from culture after CMV antigen stimulation. These receptors originate from a human donor in good health (CMV status not recorded). Some clones in this sample may be carry-over from other donors' samples. CDR3s include the opening cysteine and the closing phenylalanine or tryptophan. D genes are given only for firm matches. Where a row states a size, it is once, few, many or the class of an expanded clone; other rows omit it.

D gene: NA
V gene: TRBV2
J gene: TRBJ1-5
clone size: NA
CDR3 protein: CASSELRGNQPQHF
CDR3 DNA: TGTGCCAGCAGTGAACTTCGGGGGAATCAGCCCCAGCATTTT

D gene: NA
V gene: TRBV12-3/TRBV12-4
J gene: TRBJ1-1
clone size: few
CDR3 protein: CASRTEWGGNTEAFF
CDR3 DNA: TGTGCCAGCAGGACGGAATGGGGAGGCAACACTGAAGCTTTCTTT

D gene: TRBD1
V gene: TRBV2
J gene: TRBJ2-3
clone size: NA
CDR3 protein: CASSIRTGGTDTQYF
CDR3 DNA: TGTGCCAGCAGTATTCGGACAGGGGGGACAGATACGCAGTATTTT

D gene: NA
V gene: TRBV20-1
J gene: TRBJ2-7
clone size: once
CDR3 protein: CSAQAMGYEQYF
CDR3 DNA: TGCAGTGCCCAGGCGATGGGCTACGAGCAGTACTTC

D gene: TRBD1
V gene: TRBV11-1
J gene: TRBJ1-2
clone size: NA
CDR3 protein: CASSHRDRDYGYTF
CDR3 DNA: TGTGCCAGCAGCCACCGGGACAGGGACTATGGCTACACCTTC

D gene: NA
V gene: TRBV24-1
J gene: TRBJ2-1
clone size: few
CDR3 protein: CATSDRLALQSSYNEQFF
CDR3 DNA: TGTGCCACCAGTGATCGTCTAGCGCTCCAAAGCTCCTACAATGAGCAGTTCTTC

D gene: NA
V gene: TRBV6-6
J gene: TRBJ1-4
clone size: few
CDR3 protein: CASSSPGLGEKLFF
CDR3 DNA: TGTGCCAGCAGTTCCCCCGGGCTTGGGGAAAAACTGTTTTTT

D gene: TRBD1
V gene: TRBV7-8
J gene: TRBJ2-1
clone size: NA
CDR3 protein: CASSFLGGKDNEQFF
CDR3 DNA: TGTGCCAGCAGCTTCTTAGGGGGCAAGGACAATGAGCAGTTCTTC

D gene: NA
V gene: TRBV5-4
J gene: TRBJ2-2
clone size: few
CDR3 protein: CASSPRPLDPDTGELFF
CDR3 DNA: TGTGCCAGCAGCCCGCGGCCATTGGACCCCGACACCGGGGAGCTGTTTTTT

D gene: NA
V gene: TRBV20-1
J gene: TRBJ2-3
clone size: NA
CDR3 protein: CSASPGGGTDTQYF
CDR3 DNA: TGCAGTGCTAGCCCGGGCGGGGGCACAGATACGCAGTATTTT

D gene: NA
V gene: TRBV6-5
J gene: TRBJ1-2
clone size: NA
CDR3 protein: CASSPGRAGGGYTF
CDR3 DNA: TGTGCCAGCAGCCCCGGGCGGGCGGGAGGGGGCTACACCTTC

D gene: NA
V gene: TRBV7-2
J gene: TRBJ1-1
clone size: NA
CDR3 protein: CASSLQERITEAFF
CDR3 DNA: TGTGCCAGCAGCTTGCAAGAGCGGATCACTGAAGCTTTCTTT

D gene: NA
V gene: TRBV29-1
J gene: TRBJ2-5
clone size: NA
CDR3 protein: CSGGRVQETQYF
CDR3 DNA: TGCAGCGGCGGCAGGGTTCAAGAGACCCAGTACTTC

D gene: NA
V gene: TRBV6-5
J gene: TRBJ2-1
clone size: few
CDR3 protein: CASSWTTLGSSYNEQFF
CDR3 DNA: TGTGCCAGCAGTTGGACTACCCTCGGGAGCTCCTACAATGAGCAGTTCTTC

D gene: TRBD2
V gene: TRBV5-4
J gene: TRBJ2-5
clone size: few
CDR3 protein: CASSPTSGRLETQYF
CDR3 DNA: TGTGCCAGCAGCCCGACTAGCGGGAGATTAGAGACCCAGTACTTC

D gene: TRBD1
V gene: TRBV6-1
J gene: TRBJ1-5
clone size: NA
CDR3 protein: CASRKTGDSNQPQHF
CDR3 DNA: TGTGCCAGCAGGAAGACAGGGGATAGCAATCAGCCCCAGCATTTT

D gene: TRBD1
V gene: TRBV7-9
J gene: TRBJ2-3
clone size: NA
CDR3 protein: CASSLAQGATDTQYF
CDR3 DNA: TGTGCCAGCAGCTTAGCACAGGGGGCCACAGATACGCAGTATTTT

D gene: TRBD1
V gene: TRBV11-2
J gene: TRBJ2-2
clone size: few
CDR3 protein: CASSSLSGGNTGELFF
CDR3 DNA: TGTGCCAGCAGCTCCTTATCAGGGGGCAACACCGGGGAGCTGTTTTTT

D gene: NA
V gene: TRBV27
J gene: TRBJ2-5
clone size: few
CDR3 protein: CASSPLQGLETQYF
CDR3 DNA: TGTGCCAGCAGTCCTTTACAGGGTCTGGAGACCCAGTACTTC

D gene: TRBD1
V gene: TRBV7-9
J gene: TRBJ2-7
clone size: NA
CDR3 protein: CASSYGQGSSYEQYF
CDR3 DNA: TGTGCCAGCAGCTACGGACAGGGGAGCTCCTACGAGCAGTACTTC